A single sample is the source of the 3 T cell receptor beta chains below, sequenced in a study of regulatory T cells in long-lasting Graves disease. Time point defined: newly diagnosed GD, antithyroid drugs for less than 3 months. PBMC RNA was the source of the TCR library. Construction of the TCR beta libraries employed iRepertoire HTBI primers in conjunction with Arm-PCR of CDR3 regions. TCRdb re-called the multiplex PCR reads through MiXCR, storing one row per CDR3 protein. Of over 500,000 distinct CDR3 sequences listed, 16% are singletons. The same sample was also studied in work on T cells in Graves' hyperthyroidism and ophthalmopathy.

Sequenced material: peripheral blood mononuclear cells (PBMCs), taken at new diagnosis, from a patient treated with antithyroid drugs. The receptors stem from a woman in her 30s with Graves disease.

This clonotype was detected many times. The gene calls are TRBV27 and TRBJ2-1, with D perhaps TRBD2 (6 bases). CDR1 is MNHEY and CDR2 is SMNVEV in the germline V gene (reference sequence). This CDR3 has 16 residues. Trimming removed 1 base at V and 0 bases at J, with 10 bases between. The CDR3 nucleotides read TGTGCCAGCAGTTTATTCGCGGGGAGCTCCTACAATGAGCAGTTCTTC. Translated, it gives CASSLFAGSSYNEQFF.

This clonotype was observed a single time. J is TRBJ2-7 and V is TRBV5-5; a possible D gene is TRBD1 (5 bases). The germline V gene has CDR1 SGHKS and CDR2 YYEKEE (reference sequence). The CDR3 is 14 residues long. Deletions cut 0 bases from V and 0 bases from J, with 7 bases between. CDR3 bases: TGTGCCAGCAGCTTGGGGACACTCTCCTACGAGCAGTACTTC. Its translation is CASSLGTLSYEQYF.

This clonotype was seen ten or more times. The chain couples TRBV6-1 to TRBJ1-4, with 8 nucleotides matching TRBD1. This CDR3 comprises 14 residues. With 4 bases clipped from V and 5 bases from J, the junction kept 3 bases outside the gene matches. Looked up from germline, CDR1 is MNHNS and CDR2 is SASEGT. The CDR3 sequence is CASSVGQGNEKLFF. CDR3 bases: TGTGCCAGCAGTGTCGGACAGGGAAATGAAAAACTGTTTTTT.